This T cell receptor beta chain was sequenced in a study of blood T cell repertoires in COVID-19 (dated by TCRdb to 2018 to 2021). For the wider study: Samples covering the acute and convalescent phases of COVID-19 were provided by collaborators in the United States, Italy and Spain. The prospective study material was composed of cDNA or gDNA derived from T cells, B-cell-depleted T cells, or PBMCs. Deeply sampled blood TCRbeta repertoires from subjects exposed to, actively infected with, or recovered from COVID-19 were included in the dataset. The repertoires were released in a freely available public database meant as a resource for research on the immune response to SARS-CoV-2. Samples came from the ongoing ImmuneRACE study (first 160 participants) plus 1,254 subjects from 6 global collaborators. Nearly every sample came with metadata listing a de-identified subject ID, COVID-19 status, age in years and sex. Where available, HLA class I and class II types were taken from metadata supplied by the sample provider and were not determined by assay-based typing.

TCRbeta CDR3 regions were amplified from genomic DNA by means of the immunoSEQ Assay, a bias-controlled multiplex PCR. For the original study's pipeline: The number of nucleated cells in each sample was estimated by amplification of reference gene primers within the assay. To quantify the absolute abundance of each unique TCRbeta CDR3 rearrangement, sequence reads were collapsed and filtered. Productive Simpson clonality was computed per sample as the square root of Simpson's diversity index over productive rearrangements. Here the immuneACCESS table is served through TCRdb, limited to in-frame sequences with V and J called. Missing clones are a known gap in these copies; in checked studies unresolved V genes cover under half, and the rest lacks a known reason. That table is the source of V, J and clone size, and D and trimming were worked out from the DNA. This sample has approximately 220,000 clones in its table, and around 83% of those were observed once. The biggest ten clones account for approximately 1.4% of the sample.

Clipping removes 0 bases from V and 10 bases from J, with 4 as the unmatched junction base count. Looking up the germline V gene yields CDR1 SGHRS and CDR2 YFSETQ. The CDR3 has 13 amino acids, counting the end cysteine and phenylalanine. The sequence is cut down to CDR3 DNA, 39 bases in frame from base 1. Overall study results and their limits: The amount of clinical and demographic metadata varied by source and participant and was provided uncurated.

This clone was found once. What antigen it recognizes has not been identified. Base qualities are not recorded, but no much larger clone differs from it by a single base. Enrolling through a virtual design, the prospective study's participants ranged in age from roughly 18 to 89 years and lived across 24 United States geographic areas. To assign participants to cohorts, the prospective study relied on clinical history that participants themselves reported in a screening survey and a study questionnaire. In the prospective study, whole blood, serum and a nasopharyngeal or oropharyngeal swab were collected from each participant by mobile phlebotomists. Additional blood draws and questionnaires over a 2-month period could optionally be provided by prospective study participants. Before DNA extraction, prospective study blood samples were shipped either frozen or at room temperature.

This TCR was sampled from a woman aged 40 to 50 with acute COVID-19. The rearrangement combines TRBV5-1 with TRBJ2-1; 7 central bases correspond to TRBD2. The specimen was PBMCs or T cells enriched from blood (not recorded which). The nucleotide sequence reads TGCGCCAGCAGCTTGGGAATTAGCGGGGAGCAGTTCTTC. This encodes CASSLGISGEQFF. With the portions outside the CDR3 filled from the reference TRBV5-1 and TRBJ2-1 genes, the complete variable region becomes KAGVTQTPRYLIKTRGQQVTLSCSPISGHRSVSWYQQTPGQGLQFLFEYFSETQRNKGNFPGRFSGRQFSNSRSEMNVSTLELGDSALYLCASSLGISGEQFFGPGTRLTVL.